This TCR beta chain was recovered during a study of T cell repertoires in cytomegalovirus infection. For the study at large: Evidence of both CMV infection and a matching HLA type came from public TCR beta signatures.

TCRdb reanalysed the reads using MiXCR and keeps one entry per CDR3 protein. The sample records hundreds of thousands of distinct CDR3 sequences, almost 30% being singletons. Broader study findings: Ex vivo, HLA-C-restricted CMV-specific TCR beta clonotypes prevailed over the rest of the response. Accumulated public TCR beta family frequency recognized individuals carrying CMV together with the relevant HLA.

Trimming removed 4 bases at V and 6 bases at J, with 3 bases between. The CDR3 length is 10 residues. Germline-derived CDR1 and CDR2 are SGHTA and FQGNSA. This clonotype was seen more than once but under ten times. The antigen remains unidentified. The rearrangement uses TRBV7-2 and TRBJ1-1; D uncertain. The clonotype comes from a human donor in good health (CMV status not recorded). Some clones in this sample may be carry-over from other donors' samples. The material sequenced was cultured PBMCs, taken from culture after CMV antigen stimulation. The CDR3 here is CASSSSEAFF. In DNA form, the CDR3 reads TGTGCCAGCAGCTCCTCTGAAGCTTTCTTT.